The text below deals with one TCR beta chain. This clone came up a few times. The specificity of this receptor is unknown. There are no base qualities to consult, and no much larger clone falls within one base. Library preparation was by the immunoSEQ multiplex PCR assay. Sourced from immuneACCESS, this table was stored by TCRdb with only in-frame sequences that have V and J called. A share of the clones is absent; for the studies checked, an unresolved V gene accounts for under half, and the remainder has no known explanation. This sample gives around 92,000 clones in total; around 80% of them show up just once. The ten most abundant clones make up approximately 2% of the sample. This entry belongs to a study of control samples from healthy donors and cancer patients (dated by TCRdb to between 2020 and 2021). The germline V gene (reference sequence) provides CDR1 LNHNV and CDR2 YYDKDF. Between the V and J ends, shortened by 0 bases and 11 bases respectively, the junction contains 8 bases. Its CDR3 holds 12 amino acids, cysteine through phenylalanine. Only the CDR3 DNA is retained, 36 bases long and in frame from the first base.

The rearranged segments are TRBV15 and TRBJ1-5, with an unclear D gene assignment. The specimen was blood. This receptor was identified in a man between 60 and 70 years old in good health. Here is the DNA: TGTGCCACCAGCAGAGATGCCCGGACCCAGCATTTT. It translates to CATSRDARTQHF.